Listed below are T cell receptor beta chains from one sample, sequenced in a study of cytotoxic CD8 clonotypes in ibrutinib-treated CLL. Sequencing used immunoSEQ multiplex PCR; TCRdb keeps in-frame clones, though not all of them. The sample contains 150,000 or so clones, 80% to 90% of which appear only once. The sample here was PBMCs, taken after 24 months of ibrutinib treatment. All receptors come from a human donor with chronic lymphocytic leukemia. Each CDR3 is given with its conserved first and last residue.

v_call	j_call	cdr3_aa
TRBV10-3	TRBJ2-7	CAITDRDRVPYEQYF
TRBV5-8	TRBJ1-5	CASSVGQTSNQPQHF
TRBV28	TRBJ2-7	CASSPYQEQYF
TRBV4-3	TRBJ2-3	CASSQGPGTGLTDTQYF
TRBV4-3	TRBJ2-7	CASSLDRREDNEQYF
TRBV28	TRBJ2-5	CASSLPASGGQETQYF
TRBV5-1	TRBJ2-5	CASSTVDREGPQYF
TRBV4-2	TRBJ1-2	CASSQEPQRGGTTNYGYTF
TRBV7-3	TRBJ2-3	CASGSGGAVDTQYF
TRBV11-2	TRBJ2-2	CAISTGTGNTGELFF
TRBV7-2	TRBJ2-2	CASSLSVQDVRSGELFF
TRBV28	TRBJ1-2	CASSLPDNSGGYTF
TRBV30	TRBJ2-1	CAWRLDRRSYNEQFF
TRBV25-1	TRBJ2-2	CASSEYTQGRGELFF
TRBV28	TRBJ1-6	CASLSSYNSPLHF
TRBV6-5	TRBJ1-1	CASSPTGPNTEAFF
TRBV2	TRBJ1-5	CASSVTGPQHF
TRBV7-2	TRBJ1-2	CASSVGQGEGYTF
TRBV28	TRBJ1-4	CASSLTGGGGKLFF
TRBV5-8	TRBJ2-7	CASSPIVGQDYYEQYF
TRBV29-1	TRBJ2-3	CSVSGTSGRGNTDTQYF
TRBV19	TRBJ2-5	CARGQGRETQYF
TRBV2	TRBJ2-1	CASSGLDRVAVF
TRBV28	TRBJ2-5	CASSLMGQGKETQYF
TRBV5-4	TRBJ1-1	CASSLGLPTGNTEAFF
TRBV9	TRBJ2-5	CASSPALYQETQYF
TRBV7-7	TRBJ2-2	CASSQSGGDTGELFF
TRBV11-1	TRBJ2-5	CASSSETGIQGTQYF
TRBV27	TRBJ1-1	CASSLGWGRGRNTEAFF
TRBV29-1	TRBJ1-5	CSVAEGGEPQHF
TRBV2	TRBJ2-2	CASRNGQKNTGELFF
TRBV5-6	TRBJ2-2	CASRAWTLTGELFF
TRBV6-1	TRBJ1-3	CASSGTALSGNTIYF
TRBV27	TRBJ1-1	CASSSPPGQRNTEAFF
TRBV6-5	TRBJ1-2	CASRLPGRSYGYTF
TRBV27	TRBJ2-2	CASSVRNTGELFF
TRBV27	TRBJ2-3	CASRAGTGNTDTQYF
TRBV9	TRBJ2-3	CASSVRVVGTDTQYF
TRBV9	TRBJ1-2	CASSVERGGGYTF
TRBV27	TRBJ2-4	CATSGGTGTLVAKNIQYF